This passage covers 27 T cell receptor beta chains from one sample sequenced in a study of CD8 T cells in Susac syndrome. RNA in amounts of roughly 0.45 to 1 ug was reverse transcribed with random hexamers. MiXCR, applied by TCRdb to the immunoSEQ multiplex PCR reads, yields one record per CDR3 protein. This table holds approximately 71,000 distinct CDR3 sequences, over 95% found once. Sequencing input: CD4+ T cells from PBMCs. These receptors were taken from a human donor with multiple sclerosis.

The CDR3 reads CASSFFTSMGYTF. The CDR3 DNA is TGCGCCAGCAGCTTCTTCACATCTATGGGCTACACCTTC. The chain carries TRBV5-1 and TRBJ1-2, with D unclear. The CDR3 contains 13 residues. The V end was cut by 2 bases, the J end by 8 bases, with 13 bases between. The V gene's germline CDR1 is SGHRS and CDR2 YFSETQ.

This chain uses TRBV20-1 with TRBJ2-3; 7 bases align to TRBD1. With 6 bases clipped from V and 0 bases from J, the junction kept 6 bases outside the gene matches. The germline V gene has CDR1 DFQATT and CDR2 SNEGSKA (reference sequence). The CDR3 covers 14 residues. The CDR3 bases are TGCAGTGCGACACTAGGGGGCAGCACAGATACGCAGTATTTT. It yields the protein CSATLGGSTDTQYF.

V usage is TRBV20-1 and J usage is TRBJ2-3, with a weak D call TRBD2 (5 bases). This CDR3 region has 11 residues. V was clipped by 8 bases and J by 6 bases, with 12 bases between them. In germline, CDR1 is DFQATT, CDR2 SNEGSKA (reference sequence). The CDR3 here is CSPLAWDTQYF. CDR3 bases: TGCAGTCCGCTAGCCTGGGATACGCAGTATTTT.

This clonotype was detected only once. V and J are TRBV27 and TRBJ2-5; possibly TRBD1 for D (6 bases). The CDR3 runs 15 residues. Trimming removed 0 bases at V and 1 base at J, with 9 bases between. Germline loops: CDR1 MNHEY, CDR2 SMNVEV (reference sequence). CDR3 nucleotide sequence: TGTGCCAGCAGTTTATCATACAGGGCCCAAGAGACCCAGTACTTC. Translation: CASSLSYRAQETQYF.

The genes are TRBV6-5 and TRBJ1-2; D remains unclear. This CDR3 has 15 residues. Per the germline V gene, CDR1 is MNHEY and CDR2 is SVGAGI. Trimming shortened V by 1 base and J by 5 bases, and 14 bases separated the two germline ends. DNA for the CDR3: TGTGCCAGCAGTTACTTGGCGGGCGGGGTGTATGGCTACACCTTC. It codes for CASSYLAGGVYGYTF.

The CDR3 bases are TGTGCCAGCAGCTTGACTCCTAGCTCCTACGAGCAGTACTTC. This gives the protein CASSLTPSSYEQYF. The chain couples TRBV5-6 to TRBJ2-7; D is undetermined. Germline-derived CDR1 and CDR2 are SGHDT and YYEEEE. The V end lost 1 base, the J end lost 0 bases, and 8 bases lay between the germline ends. There are 14 residues in the CDR3.

This rearrangement joins TRBV29-1 to TRBJ2-7, with a possible D match to TRBD1 (5 bases). The V gene lost 4 bases and the J gene lost 6 bases, with 13 bases spanning the gap. This CDR3 is built from 12 residues. Per germline, CDR1 SQVTM and CDR2 ANQGSEA. In DNA, the CDR3 is TGCAGCGTTGGGACAACTTCTGGCGAGCAGTACTTC. Its translation is CSVGTTSGEQYF.

The chain combines TRBV9 with TRBJ2-3; D is perhaps TRBD1 (5 bases). This CDR3 contains 14 residues. Trimming took 3 bases from V and 8 from J, leaving 16 bases between them. Germline CDR1 reads SGDLS; CDR2 reads YYNGEE. CDR3 sequence reads: CASSAEVVQGTQYF. The DNA for the CDR3 is TGTGCCAGCAGCGCAGAAGTAGTTCAGGGTACGCAGTATTTT.

This chain uses TRBV20-1 with TRBJ1-2, with unresolved D. V shed 3 bases and J shed 7 bases, with 0 bases lying between them. CDR1 is DFQATT, CDR2 SNEGSKA, per germline (reference sequence). The CDR3 has 8 amino acids. The CDR3 DNA sequence: TGCAGTGCTAGTGGCTACACCTTC. The encoded protein is CSASGYTF.

The chain combines TRBV7-2 with TRBJ2-7, with D possibly TRBD1 on 5 matching bases. The V end was cut by 2 bases, the J end by 3 bases, with 14 bases between. Germline V gene data show CDR1 as SGHTA and CDR2 as FQGNSA. CDR3 length equals 15 residues. In nucleotides, the CDR3 is TGTGCCAGCAGCTTAAGTTCCGACAGACACTACGAGCAGTACTTC. Translating it yields CASSLSSDRHYEQYF.

The chain carries TRBV2 and TRBJ2-1; D remains ambiguous. The V gene lost 8 bases and the J gene lost 2 bases, with 10 bases spanning the gap. This CDR3 region has 13 residues. Germline V CDR1 and CDR2: SNHLY, FYNNEI. DNA of the CDR3: TGTGCCAGCTGGCAGAGGCCCTACAATGAGCAGTTCTTC. The encoded protein is CASWQRPYNEQFF.

This clonotype was detected once. The chain has TRBV6-2 or TRBV6-3 and TRBJ2-7; D possibly corresponds to TRBD2 (5 bases). Trimming removed 6 bases from V and 3 bases from J, with 21 bases in between. This CDR3 contains 16 residues. Germline V gene lookup returns CDR1 MNHEY and CDR2 SVGEGT. The CDR3 nucleotides are TGTGCCAGCAGACCCCGGGGTTGGAGTGGTGACTACGAGCAGTACTTC. Its protein product is CASRPRGWSGDYEQYF.

This sequence joins TRBV20-1 and TRBJ2-5, with TRBD2 identical over 8 bases. Trimming cost V 5 bases and J 2 bases; bases outside gene matches: 7. The CDR3 runs to 14 residues. Germline lookup yields CDR1 DFQATT and CDR2 SNEGSKA (reference sequence). The DNA for the CDR3 is TGCAGTGCTCGCAGACTAGCGAGTCAAGAGACCCAGTACTTC. Protein product: CSARRLASQETQYF.

The chain links TRBV29-1 to TRBJ2-3; TRBD2 matches at 8 bases. The CDR3 has 15 residues. V shed 4 bases and J 0 bases; nucleotides not matched to a gene: 6. CDR1 SQVTM and CDR2 ANQGSEA come from the germline V gene. The chain's CDR3 is CSVVRSGGSTDTQYF. The CDR3 DNA sequence: TGCAGCGTTGTGCGGAGCGGGGGAAGCACAGATACGCAGTATTTT.

This chain uses TRBV29-1 with TRBJ1-2; D is unresolved. The V end was cut by 7 bases, the J end by 2 bases, with 17 bases between. Germline V lookup: CDR1 SQVTM, CDR2 ANQGSEA. The CDR3 spans 14 residues. The DNA of the CDR3 is TGCAGCGCCCTTCCAGGCCTTAGCAACTATGGCTACACCTTC. The encoded protein is CSALPGLSNYGYTF.

V gene TRBV29-1 combines with J gene TRBJ2-3; 7 bases align to TRBD1. Trimming at V came to 4 bases and at J to 2 bases, leaving 3 bases not matched to a gene. CDR1 SQVTM and CDR2 ANQGSEA come from the germline V gene. CDR3 size: 13 residues. The DNA of the CDR3 is TGCAGCGTTGGTGGGACAGTCACAGATACGCAGTATTTT. Encoded protein: CSVGGTVTDTQYF.

The sample holds a few counts of this clonotype. The chain carries TRBV6-5 and TRBJ2-7; 9 bases line up with TRBD1. CDR1 is MNHEY and CDR2 is SVGAGI in the germline V gene. V gave up 4 bases and J gave up 1 base; unmatched junction bases: 2. The CDR3 spans 14 residues. CDR3 residues: CASSSDRGSYEQYF. CDR3 coding DNA: TGTGCCAGCAGTTCGGACAGGGGATCCTACGAGCAGTACTTC.

The chain has TRBV29-1 and TRBJ1-1; D unclear. Trimming pared 1 base from V and 7 bases from J, leaving 19 bases between. This CDR3 has 15 amino acids. In germline, CDR1 is SQVTM, CDR2 ANQGSEA. The CDR3 region has the DNA TGCAGCGTTGAAGGGAGATTTCGCCCGAACGTTGAAGCTTTCTTT. As protein: CSVEGRFRPNVEAFF.

This chain connects TRBV5-4 to TRBJ2-7; maybe TRBD2 (7 bases). Germline CDR1 and CDR2: SGHNT and YYREEE (reference sequence). Trimming shortened V by 0 bases and J by 6 bases, and 16 bases separated the two germline ends. This CDR3 spans 15 amino acids. CDR3 bases: TGTGCCAGCAGCTTGGGCGCGGGGGCCTTCGTCGAGCAGTACTTC. Its protein product is CASSLGAGAFVEQYF.

This clonotype was detected once. This chain links TRBV3-1 with TRBJ2-7, with 10 positions matching TRBD1. V lost 1 base and J lost 2; bases outside the gene matches: 14. CDR3 length: 19 residues. From germline, CDR1 is LGHDT and CDR2 YNNKEL (reference sequence). The CDR3 DNA sequence: TGTGCCAGCAGCCAAGGGCGTCCCGGGACAGGGGCCGGGGCCTACGAGCAGTACTTC. Translating gives CASSQGRPGTGAGAYEQYF.

The V and J genes are TRBV7-2 and TRBJ1-1; D unclear. Germline-derived CDR1 and CDR2 are SGHTA and FQGNSA. The CDR3 covers 14 residues. V was clipped by 1 base and J by 5 bases, with 11 bases between them. The CDR3 coding sequence is TGTGCCAGCAGCTTAGGTTATGTTTGGACTGAAGCTTTCTTT. This translates into CASSLGYVWTEAFF. Full variable domain (missing parts from reference TRBV7-2 and TRBJ1-1): GAGVSQSPSNKVTEKGKDVELRCDPISGHTALYWYRQSLGQGLEFLIYFQGNSAPDKSGLPSDRFSAERTGGSVSTLTIQRTQQEDSAVYLCASSLGYVWTEAFFGQGTRLTVV.

V is TRBV20-1 and J is TRBJ2-7; 7 nucleotides line up with TRBD2. The CDR3 has 15 amino acids. The V gene's germline CDR1 is DFQATT and CDR2 SNEGSKA (reference sequence). With 6 bases clipped from V and 7 bases from J, the junction kept 18 bases outside the gene matches. CDR3 loop: CSAPASGHNSREQYF. CDR3 in DNA: TGCAGTGCCCCCGCTAGCGGACATAACTCTAGGGAGCAGTACTTC.

The chain is built from TRBV29-1 and TRBJ1-1; D may be TRBD1 (6 bases). Germline V gene lookup returns CDR1 SQVTM and CDR2 ANQGSEA. Trimming removed 5 bases from V and 3 bases from J, with 22 bases in between. CDR3 length: 16 amino acids. CDR3 sequence reads: CSVFDPRGATDTEAFF. In DNA form, the CDR3 reads TGCAGCGTTTTTGACCCTCGGGGGGCAACGGACACTGAAGCTTTCTTT.

This chain's CDR3 is CASSFASGVSETQYF. The CDR3 coding sequence is TGTGCCAGCAGCTTTGCTAGCGGGGTCTCAGAGACCCAGTACTTC. The rearrangement joins TRBV7-2 to TRBJ2-5, with 9 bases that match TRBD2. Germline V gene lookup returns CDR1 SGHTA and CDR2 FQGNSA. The CDR3 runs 15 residues. Trimming at V came to 3 bases and at J to 4 bases, leaving 6 bases not matched to a gene.

The rearrangement links TRBV29-1 to TRBJ1-1; D is ambiguous. In germline, CDR1 is SQVTM, CDR2 ANQGSEA. Trimming shortened V by 4 bases and J by 4 bases, and 10 bases separated the two germline ends. The CDR3 totals 12 residues. The CDR3 loop reads CSVGEWGTEAFF. In DNA form, the CDR3 reads TGCAGCGTTGGGGAGTGGGGCACTGAAGCTTTCTTT.

The chain joins TRBV5-4 to TRBJ2-5; 7 nucleotides agree with TRBD1. CDR1 SGHNT and CDR2 YYREEE come from the germline V gene (reference sequence). Trimming cost V 2 bases and J 2 bases; bases outside gene matches: 6. The CDR3 is 15 residues long. This CDR3 reads CASSLTGAGQETQYF. CDR3 nucleotides: TGTGCCAGCAGCTTAACAGGGGCAGGGCAAGAGACCCAGTACTTC.

CDR3 sequence reads: CASSQESGGQGANQPQHF. CDR3 nucleotide sequence: TGTGCCAGCAGCCAAGAAAGCGGGGGGCAGGGGGCCAATCAGCCCCAGCATTTT. The genes are TRBV4-2 and TRBJ1-5, with 8 bases lining up with TRBD1. This CDR3 spans 18 amino acids. The V gene's germline CDR1 is LGHNA and CDR2 YNFKEQ. V dropped 0 bases and J dropped 3; count of bases not matched to a gene: 10.